The 24 T cell receptor beta chains reported below all come from one sample, sequenced in a study of shared clonotypes between healthy human individuals (dated by TCRdb to the early 2020s). CD8 naive samples were CD45RO-negative cells positively selected for CCR7, giving a CD45RA+CCR7+ population that excluded TemRA cells. The library was obtained by the immunoSEQ multiplex PCR assay. TCRdb took over this immuneACCESS table, retaining in-frame rearrangements with V and J assigned. Such tables are incomplete; in checked studies, under half of the missing clones stem from an unresolved V gene, and the remainder is unexplained. For this sample there are approximately 2,000,000 clones; around 93% appear just once. In total, the top ten clones hold more than 1.5% of the sample. The sample consisted of naive CD8+ T cells from PBMCs. Explained via the paper, the cell subset or site label denotes: CD45RA+CCR7+. The receptors originated from a man aged 18 to 30 in good health. Some clones in this sample may be carry-over from other donors' samples.

This clone was picked up one time. The genes are TRBV7-9 and TRBJ2-1, with unresolved D. The CDR3 consists of 17 residues. Trimming removed 3 bases at V and 0 bases at J, with 15 bases between. From germline, CDR1 is SEHNR and CDR2 FQNEAQ (reference sequence). The CDR3 loop reads CASSFPRQESSYNEQFF. CDR3 bases: TGTGCCAGCAGCTTTCCGCGACAAGAGAGCTCCTACAATGAGCAGTTCTTC.

The chain uses TRBV7-9 and TRBJ2-7, with TRBD1 as a possible D gene (6 bases). Trimming cost V 6 bases and J 6 bases, with 9 bases left between them. CDR1 and CDR2 (germline): SEHNR, FQNEAQ (reference sequence). This CDR3 is 11 amino acids long. CDR3 residues: CASRLQGEQYF. In nucleotides, the CDR3 is TGTGCCAGCAGATTACAGGGCGAGCAGTACTTC.

This clone was picked up one time. This chain uses TRBV7-8 with TRBJ1-1; D ambiguous. Germline lookup yields CDR1 SGHVS and CDR2 FQNEAQ. The CDR3 is made up of 13 amino acids. The ends were cut back, 2 bases at V and 7 bases at J, with 11 bases in the middle. The CDR3 nucleotides read TGTGCCAGCAGCTTATCCCAATGGAGTGAAGCTTTCTTT. Residues: CASSLSQWSEAFF.

Comments on this clone: One junction end disagrees with the germline gene, perhaps due to a read error. The chain links TRBV29-1 to TRBJ1-1; the D gene is possibly TRBD1 (5 bases). This CDR3 has 10 amino acids. The germline gives CDR1 SQVTM, CDR2 ANQGSEA. CDR3 protein: CSTPPPGTHF. CDR3 nucleotides: TGCAGCACACCTCCCCCAGGGACTCATTTT. Variable domain in full (rest from reference TRBV29-1 and TRBJ1-1): SAVISQKPSRDICQRGTSLTIQCQVDSQVTMMFWYRQQPGQSLTLIATANQGSEATYESGFVIDKFPISRPNLTFSTLTVSNMSPEDSSIYLCSTPPPGTHFGQGTRLTVV.

The genes are TRBV4-1 and TRBJ2-5, with 11 bases fitting TRBD1. V lost 1 base to trimming and J lost 2 bases; unmatched junction nucleotides: 3. Germline V gene sequence: CDR1 MGHRA, CDR2 YSYEKL. CDR3 length equals 16 residues. CDR3 amino acids: CASSQGTGGQQETQYF. The CDR3 region has the DNA TGCGCCAGCAGCCAAGGGACAGGGGGCCAGCAAGAGACCCAGTACTTC.

The chain combines TRBV13 with TRBJ2-5; TRBD2 agrees at 12 bases. The germline V gene has CDR1 PRHDT and CDR2 FYEKMQ (reference sequence). The V and J ends lost 2 bases and 1 base, in that order; junction bases with no gene match: 5. This CDR3 has 17 residues. Here the CDR3 DNA reads TGTGCCAGCAGCTTATGGGGGACTAGCGGGCTCCAAGAGACCCAGTACTTC. Amino acids: CASSLWGTSGLQETQYF.

CDR3 sequence reads: CASRVGRAAYEKLFF. The DNA for the CDR3 is TGTGCCAGCAGGGTCGGGAGGGCGGCCTATGAAAAACTGTTTTTT. This sequence joins TRBV28 and TRBJ1-4, with no clear D. The CDR3 is 15 residues long. Trimming pared 6 bases from V and 6 bases from J, leaving 17 bases between. Germline values: CDR1 MDHEN, CDR2 SYDVKM.

The genes are TRBV7-9 and TRBJ2-5, with 10 positions matching TRBD2. CDR3 length: 16 residues. The V gene's germline CDR1 is SEHNR and CDR2 FQNEAQ (reference sequence). Trimming at V came to 1 base and at J to 1 base, leaving 3 bases not matched to a gene. CDR3 DNA sequence: TGTGCCAGCAGCTTAGATAGCGGGAGGCCCCAAGAGACCCAGTACTTC. Its protein product is CASSLDSGRPQETQYF.

This sequence joins TRBV5-4 and TRBJ1-1, with 9 bases that match TRBD1. The germline CDR1 and CDR2 sequences are SGHNT and YYREEE (reference sequence). The V gene end was trimmed by 2 bases and the J gene end by 4 bases; junction bases not matched to a gene: 6. This CDR3 has 15 residues. Here the CDR3 DNA reads TGTGCCAGCAGCTTAAATACAGGGGGCCGCACTGAAGCTTTCTTT. Translating gives CASSLNTGGRTEAFF. The full variable domain, rest sourced from reference TRBV5-4 and TRBJ1-1, is ETGVTQSPTHLIKTRGQQVTLRCSSQSGHNTVSWYQQALGQGPQFIFQYYREEENGRGNFPPRFSGLQFPNYSSELNVNALELDDSALYLCASSLNTGGRTEAFFGQGTRLTVV.

This clone has just one count. This rearrangement joins TRBV7-6 to TRBJ1-1; D perhaps matches TRBD1 (5 bases). The germline V and J ends were trimmed by 0 bases and 7 bases, with 15 bases remaining between them. Germline CDR1 reads SGHVS; CDR2 reads FNYEAQ. The CDR3 is 15 residues long. The DNA of the CDR3 is TGTGCCAGCAGCTTAGCGATATTAGGGGTGAGTGAAGCTTTCTTT. Its protein product is CASSLAILGVSEAFF.

This clone has a single count. The gene calls are TRBV27 and TRBJ1-5; 10 bases fit TRBD1. Germline V gene sequence: CDR1 MNHEY, CDR2 SMNVEV (reference sequence). The V gene end was trimmed by 3 bases and the J gene end by 6 bases; junction bases not matched to a gene: 5. The CDR3 has 15 residues. DNA of the CDR3: TGTGCCAGCAGTTTGGGGACAGGGGAGGGTCAGCCCCAGCATTTT. The encoded protein is CASSLGTGEGQPQHF.

The chain links TRBV7-2 to TRBJ2-1; 9 bases align to TRBD2. Losses at the gene ends were 5 bases for V and 8 bases for J; bases not matched to a gene: 13. This CDR3 contains 16 residues. CDR1 is SGHTA, CDR2 FQGNSA, per germline. Written as DNA, the CDR3 is TGTGCCAGCAGCATACTCAGCGGGGGGATATTGTATGAGCAGTTCTTC. Amino acids: CASSILSGGILYEQFF.

Points on this clone: Other DNA sequences in this specimen translate into the identical CDR3. The chain combines TRBV29-1 with TRBJ2-7; D is unresolved. The CDR3 has 12 amino acids. Trimming stripped 4 bases from V and 0 bases from J, with 7 bases between. CDR1 SQVTM and CDR2 ANQGSEA come from the germline V gene. The CDR3 sequence is CSVGVSSYEQYF. For the CDR3, the DNA is TGCAGCGTTGGGGTTAGCTCCTACGAGCAGTACTTC.

The chain uses TRBV5-1 and TRBJ1-4, with no clear D. The CDR3 runs to 16 residues. CDR1 is SGHRS and CDR2 is YFSETQ in the germline V gene. The V end lost 6 bases, the J end lost 0 bases, and 15 bases lay between the germline ends. CDR3 nucleotide sequence: TGCGCCAGCACGAAAGGCGGGGTGGCAACTAATGAAAAACTGTTTTTT. Residues: CASTKGGVATNEKLFF. The whole variable domain, remainder taken from reference TRBV5-1 and TRBJ1-4, is KAGVTQTPRYLIKTRGQQVTLSCSPISGHRSVSWYQQTPGQGLQFLFEYFSETQRNKGNFPGRFSGRQFSNSRSEMNVSTLELGDSALYLCASTKGGVATNEKLFFGSGTQLSVL.

This clone has just a few counts. The chain links TRBV29-1 to TRBJ1-1, with D maybe TRBD1 (5 bases). Germline V lookup: CDR1 SQVTM, CDR2 ANQGSEA. The length of the CDR3 is 12 residues. Trimming took off 4 bases at V and 8 bases at J, with 14 bases between the two ends. The CDR3 coding sequence is TGCAGCGTTGTAGGATTGGGGCCCGAAGCTTTCTTT. Protein sequence: CSVVGLGPEAFF.

This chain uses TRBV6-4 with TRBJ1-5; D is uncertain. Trimming took 2 bases from V and 9 from J, leaving 2 bases between them. Per germline, CDR1 MRHNA and CDR2 SNTAGT. CDR3 length: 10 residues. CDR3 sequence (DNA): TGTGCCAGCAGTGACCGGCCCCAGCATTTT. This codes for CASSDRPQHF.

Concerning this clone itself: Other DNA sequences from this sample encode an identical CDR3 as well. This chain joins TRBV15 and TRBJ2-1, with unresolved D. The germline gives CDR1 LNHNV, CDR2 YYDKDF (reference sequence). The length of the CDR3 is 11 residues. V lost 3 bases and J 7 bases, leaving 4 bases between the germline ends. The CDR3 is CATSRGNEQFF. The CDR3, as DNA: TGTGCCACCAGCAGGGGGAATGAGCAGTTCTTC. Full variable domain (rest looked up from reference TRBV15 and TRBJ2-1): DAMVIQNPRYQVTQFGKPVTLSCSQTLNHNVMYWYQQKSSQAPKLLFHYYDKDFNNEADTPDNFQSRRPNTSFCFLDIRSPGLGDTAMYLCATSRGNEQFFGPGTRLTVL.

This rearrangement joins TRBV7-2 to TRBJ2-3, with a possible D match to TRBD2 (6 bases). Germline values: CDR1 SGHTA, CDR2 FQGNSA. V was pared by 4 bases and J by 1 base, with 15 bases between. The CDR3 runs 16 residues. CDR3 coding DNA: TGTGCCAGCAGCTACACCGGGGGTCTAGGCACAGATACGCAGTATTTT. It translates to CASSYTGGLGTDTQYF. Full variable domain (missing parts from reference TRBV7-2 and TRBJ2-3): GAGVSQSPSNKVTEKGKDVELRCDPISGHTALYWYRQSLGQGLEFLIYFQGNSAPDKSGLPSDRFSAERTGGSVSTLTIQRTQQEDSAVYLCASSYTGGLGTDTQYFGPGTRLTVL.

The rearrangement uses TRBV5-4 and TRBJ1-1; D is undetermined. CDR1 and CDR2 (germline): SGHNT, YYREEE (reference sequence). Trimming left V 4 bases short and J 3 bases short, with 10 bases between. The CDR3 contains 13 residues. CDR3 in DNA: TGTGCCAGCAGCATCCGACAAGACACTGAAGCTTTCTTT. Its translation is CASSIRQDTEAFF.

In the case of this clone: Other DNA variants within this sample encode the same CDR3. The chain links TRBV9 to TRBJ2-7, with a tentative D call TRBD2 (5 bases). Per the germline V gene, CDR1 is SGDLS and CDR2 is YYNGEE. This CDR3 is built from 14 residues. The V end was cut by 2 bases, the J end by 0 bases, with 9 bases between. This chain's CDR3 is CASSVGDGSYEQYF. Here the CDR3 DNA reads TGTGCCAGCAGCGTGGGAGACGGCTCCTACGAGCAGTACTTC.

The CDR3 reads CASSPTGEGSYEQYF. CDR3 sequence (DNA): TGTGCCAGTAGTCCCACCGGGGAGGGGAGCTACGAGCAGTACTTC. The chain couples TRBV19 to TRBJ2-7; 7 bases are shared with TRBD2. After removal of 5 bases from V and 3 bases from J, the junction contained 10 bases not matched to a gene. The CDR3 extends over 15 amino acids. Germline loops: CDR1 LNHDA, CDR2 SQIVND (reference sequence).

This clone was counted a single time. CDR3 sequence reads: CASSLSGFESYGYTF. Here the CDR3 DNA reads TGTGCCAGCAGCTTGTCAGGGTTTGAGAGCTATGGCTACACCTTC. The J gene is TRBJ1-2, the V gene TRBV5-4, with D perhaps TRBD1 (5 bases). Germline loops: CDR1 SGHNT, CDR2 YYREEE (reference sequence). The V end lost 1 base, the J end lost 4 bases, and 14 bases lay between the germline ends. CDR3 length: 15 amino acids.

The CDR3 reads CASSLVMETQYF. CDR3 DNA: TGTGCCAGCAGCTTAGTGATGGAGACCCAGTACTTC. The chain has TRBV7-2 and TRBJ2-5; no clear D gene. This CDR3 has 12 amino acids. V was pared by 1 base and J by 5 bases, with 5 bases between. CDR1 and CDR2 (germline): SGHTA, FQGNSA.

The chain joins TRBV7-2 to TRBJ1-2, with a possible D match to TRBD1 (5 bases). The CDR3 contains 17 residues. The V end was cut by 3 bases, the J end by 7 bases, with 24 bases between. Germline V CDR1 and CDR2: SGHTA, FQGNSA. The DNA for the CDR3 is TGTGCCAGCAGCTTCATGGCCCCCCTGACAGCCTCTATTGGCTACACCTTC. Protein: CASSFMAPLTASIGYTF.